This T cell receptor beta chain originates from a study of T cells in Graves' hyperthyroidism and ophthalmopathy. A word on this clonotype: What it binds is not known.

Study-level results: Most clonotypes that expanded in the thyroid above 0.001 also showed up in blood.

RNA transcripts were the template for amplifying TCR beta CDR3 regions. HTBI primers drove first-round RT-PCR of the TCR CDR3. TCRdb reanalysed the multiplex PCR reads using MiXCR and keeps one entry per CDR3 protein. This repertoire shows under 400,000 distinct CDR3 sequences, roughly 15% found once; its top ten account for around 20%. This CDR3 spans 16 amino acids. Germline loops: CDR1 SGHAT, CDR2 FQDESV (reference sequence). The V gene end was trimmed by 5 bases and the J gene end by 6 bases; junction bases not matched to a gene: 10. This clonotype was sampled from a woman aged 60-70 years with Graves' ophthalmopathy. Sequencing was carried out using blood. This chain joins TRBV11-1 and TRBJ2-1; 10 bases align to TRBD2. The CDR3 bases are TGTGCCAGCAGCCCCACCGGGACTAGCGACCCCAATGAGCAGTTCTTC. This gives the protein CASSPTGTSDPNEQFF.